Listed below are T cell receptor beta chains from one sample, sequenced in a study of T-cell reconstitution after alpha-beta-depleted transplantation in children. One entry per CDR3 protein results from TCRdb running MiXCR on the PCR reads. The table records roughly 49,000 distinct CDR3 sequences, 7.5% to 10% of them present only once. The starting material was PBMCs, mostly from graft donor cells, obtained 60 days after TCRalphabeta/CD19-depleted stem cell transplant. Every receptor here comes from a male patient between 2 and 10 years old who had a stem cell transplant for chronic granulomatous disease, so the T cells may come from the graft donor. CDR3s include the opening cysteine and the closing phenylalanine or tryptophan. D genes are given only for firm matches. Clone size is shown for a subset of rows, as once, few, many or a class of expanded clone.

medium-sized	TRBV4-3	TRBJ2-1	NA	CASSLGRSSYNEQFF	TGCGCCAGCAGCCTGGGGCGTAGCTCCTACAATGAGCAGTTCTTC
many	TRBV20-1	TRBJ1-1	NA	CSARKNPGTEAFF	TGCAGTGCTAGGAAAAACCCGGGTACTGAAGCTTTCTTT
many	TRBV27	TRBJ2-7	NA	CASSFGRDYEQYF	TGTGCCAGCAGCTTTGGACGGGACTACGAGCAGTACTTC
many	TRBV9	TRBJ2-1	TRBD2	CASSPHPGRAMDEQFF	TGTGCCAGCAGCCCCCATCCCGGGAGGGCCATGGATGAGCAGTTCTTC
many	TRBV6-5	TRBJ2-5	TRBD2	CASSPRLAFQETQYF	TGTGCCAGCAGCCCCCGACTAGCATTCCAAGAGACCCAGTACTTC
many	TRBV20-1	TRBJ2-1	NA	CSASLQRTYNEQFF	TGCAGTGCTAGTCTCCAGAGAACCTACAATGAGCAGTTCTTC
few	TRBV7-6	TRBJ2-1	NA	CASSLGGGLVFSYNEQFF	TGTGCCAGCAGCTTAGGTGGGGGGCTAGTCTTCTCCTACAATGAGCAGTTCTTC
many	TRBV5-1	TRBJ2-2	TRBD2	CASSLLGTSGISTGELFF	TGCGCCAGCAGCTTGCTCGGGACTAGCGGGATATCCACCGGGGAGCTGTTTTTT
many	TRBV20-1	TRBJ1-3	NA	CSAKVGSSGNTIYF	TGCAGTGCTAAGGTTGGCAGCTCTGGAAACACCATATATTTT
many	TRBV21-1	TRBJ2-5	NA	CASNLRAGRKTQYF	TGTGCCAGCAACCTTCGGGCAGGGAGAAAGACCCAGTACTTC
NA	TRBV5-4	TRBJ1-2	NA	CASSFNTGRPGYTF	TGTGCCAGCAGCTTTAACACCGGGAGGCCTGGCTACACCTTC
few	TRBV20-1	TRBJ2-7	TRBD2	CSAATSGRGLEQYF	TGCAGTGCTGCGACTAGCGGGAGAGGGCTGGAGCAGTACTTC
many	TRBV6-2/TRBV6-3	TRBJ2-3	NA	CASSYARTDTQYF	TGTGCCAGCAGTTACGCCCGCACAGATACGCAGTATTTT
many	TRBV6-2/TRBV6-3	TRBJ2-2	NA	CASSLTGELFF	TGTGCCAGCAGTCTCACCGGGGAGCTGTTTTTT
many	TRBV9	TRBJ2-7	TRBD2	CASSVGWGLGSYEQYF	TGTGCCAGCAGCGTAGGTTGGGGACTAGGGTCCTACGAGCAGTACTTC
few	TRBV4-2	TRBJ2-2	NA	CASSQAPRLDTGELFF	TGTGCCAGCAGCCAAGCTCCCCGACTAGACACCGGGGAGCTGTTTTTT
NA	TRBV15	TRBJ1-5	TRBD1	CATSRYTGTGSISNQPQHF	TGTGCCACCAGCAGATACACCGGGACAGGAAGTATTAGTAATCAGCCCCAGCATTTT
NA	TRBV11-1	TRBJ2-2	TRBD2	CASSLGFLIAGNFTGELFF	TGTGCCAGCAGCTTAGGTTTCCTAATAGCGGGAAATTTCACCGGGGAGCTGTTTTTT
NA	TRBV6-1	TRBJ2-7	TRBD1	CASSEGGTGSYEQYF	TGTGCCAGCAGTGAAGGGGGGACAGGGTCCTACGAGCAGTACTTC
few	TRBV30	TRBJ2-7	NA	CAWSSGISYEQYF	TGTGCCTGGAGTTCGGGGATCTCCTACGAGCAGTACTTC
many	TRBV28	TRBJ2-3	NA	CASSPRTFSTDTQYF	TGTGCCAGCAGCCCCCGGACCTTCAGCACAGATACGCAGTATTTT
many	TRBV20-1	TRBJ1-2	TRBD1	CSARALGQTNYGYTF	TGCAGTGCTAGAGCATTGGGACAGACTAACTATGGCTACACCTTC
many	TRBV10-1	TRBJ2-1	TRBD2	CASSPGTKKGGEQFF	TGCGCCAGCAGTCCCGGGACTAAGAAGGGTGGTGAGCAGTTCTTC
many	TRBV18	TRBJ2-1	NA	CASSQSTNEQFF	TGTGCCAGCTCACAGAGTACAAATGAGCAGTTCTTC
few	TRBV27	TRBJ2-7	TRBD2	CASSLGGRAPYEQYF	TGTGCCAGCAGTCTAGGCGGGAGGGCCCCCTACGAGCAGTACTTC
many	TRBV20-1	TRBJ1-6	NA	CSARDGVGLPYNSPLHF	TGCAGTGCTAGAGATGGAGTAGGGTTACCCTATAATTCACCCCTCCACTTT